This entry lists 9 T cell receptor beta chains sequenced from one sample in a study of shared clonotypes between healthy human individuals. TCRdb keeps only in-frame clones here, not all; method: immunoSEQ multiplex PCR. The sample yields around 700,000 clones, 72% seen once. Sequences were obtained from memory CD4+ T cells sorted from blood. Subset indicated: CD45RA-negative fraction. The origin of the receptors is a woman under 40 in good health.

CDR3 sequence (DNA): TGTGCCAGCAGCTCTTCCCCAAGCCTTACAGATACGCAGTATTTT. It translates to CASSSSPSLTDTQYF. The chain links TRBV5-4 to TRBJ2-3, with D unclear. The CDR3 has 15 amino acids. Between the trimmed V and J ends, which lost 3 bases and 3 bases, there was a span of 14 bases. Germline CDR1 reads SGHNT; CDR2 reads YYREEE (reference sequence).

Worth noting for this clone: Other DNA sequences of this sample code for an identical CDR3. The V gene is TRBV18, the J gene TRBJ2-7; TRBD1 matches at 10 bases. The CDR3 has 14 amino acids. The ends lost 2 bases at V and 4 bases at J; junction bases unmatched: 2. Germline CDR1 KGHSH, CDR2 LQKENI. This CDR3 is CASSPGTGAYEQYF. CDR3 DNA: TGTGCCAGCTCACCAGGGACAGGGGCTTACGAGCAGTACTTC.

This chain links TRBV5-7 with TRBJ2-7, with TRBD1 as a possible D gene (6 bases). TRBV5-7 is labeled an ORF, and its function is uncertain. The CDR3 contains 14 residues. The ends were cut back, 4 bases at V and 2 bases at J, with 13 bases in the middle. CDR3 protein: CASSPGDPTYEQYF. DNA for the CDR3: TGTGCCAGCAGCCCAGGGGATCCTACCTACGAGCAGTACTTC.

The rearrangement links TRBV5-1 to TRBJ2-1; 8 nucleotides match TRBD2. The CDR3 length is 16 residues. Germline CDR1 reads SGHRS; CDR2 reads YFSETQ. With V trimmed by 4 bases and J by 1 base, 7 bases remained unmatched. The CDR3 spells CASSPRTSSSYNEQFF. The CDR3 DNA follows: TGCGCCAGCAGCCCTAGGACTAGCTCTTCCTACAATGAGCAGTTCTTC.

The chain couples TRBV28 to TRBJ1-4; the D is unclear. The CDR3 has 15 amino acids. Germline V gives CDR1 MDHEN, CDR2 SYDVKM. Trimming removed 1 base from V and 0 bases from J, with 6 bases in between. The CDR3 sequence is CASSLYSTTNEKLFF. The CDR3 nucleotides are TGTGCCAGCAGTTTATACAGCACAACTAATGAAAAACTGTTTTTT.

V is TRBV7-9 and J is TRBJ2-6; 7 bases match TRBD1. This CDR3 has 18 amino acids. J gave up 3 bases and V 1 base, and 9 bases lay outside the gene matches. Germline-derived CDR1 and CDR2 are SEHNR and FQNEAQ (reference sequence). The CDR3 loop reads CASSLGIGGGGGANVLTF. The CDR3 DNA is TGTGCCAGCAGCTTAGGTATAGGGGGCGGAGGTGGGGCCAACGTCCTGACTTTC.

The chain recombines TRBV7-3 with TRBJ2-7; no clear D gene. The CDR3 consists of 14 residues. The V gene lost 3 bases and the J gene lost 2 bases, with 11 bases spanning the gap. Germline V gene data show CDR1 as SGHTA and CDR2 as FQGTGA. CDR3 nucleotides: TGTGCCAGCAGCTTCCTCCTAGTTCCCTACGAGCAGTACTTC. It yields the protein CASSFLLVPYEQYF.

The rearrangement joins TRBV11-2 to TRBJ2-1; D unclear. V was clipped by 0 bases and J by 7 bases, with 13 bases between them. This CDR3 has 15 residues. Germline CDR1 SGHAT, CDR2 FQNNGV. The DNA for the CDR3 is TGTGCCAGCAGCTTAGACTCAGTTAGTGGAAATGAGCAGTTCTTC. It encodes CASSLDSVSGNEQFF.

The rearrangement uses TRBV18 and TRBJ2-5, with a possible D match to TRBD2 (6 bases). Germline loops: CDR1 KGHSH, CDR2 LQKENI. This CDR3 has 16 amino acids. With 1 base removed from V and 5 bases from J, the gap between germline ends came to 17 bases. The chain's CDR3 is CASSPQGGTNGETQYF. CDR3 DNA sequence: TGTGCCAGCTCACCACAAGGCGGGACGAACGGGGAGACCCAGTACTTC.